A single T cell receptor (beta chain) is shown here with its context. This sample was included in a study of blood T cell repertoires in COVID-19. Study background: Sites in the United States, Italy and Spain provided acute and convalescent COVID-19 samples. T cells, B-cell-depleted T cells, or PBMCs provided the cDNA or gDNA that served as material.

The study recruited people aged roughly 18 to 95 years across around 23 US areas. All recovered Cohort 3 donors got two negative PCRs, got clearance, or saw symptom resolution. Measured with immunoSEQ multiplex PCR; TCRdb has only the in-frame clones, and not every one. The data show some 330,000 clones, around 90% seen once. Germline CDR1 is MDHEN and CDR2 is SYDVKM. This CDR3 contains 18 residues. V lost 2 bases and J lost 3; bases outside the gene matches: 9. Sequenced material: PBMCs or T cells enriched from blood (not recorded which). This chain uses TRBV28 with TRBJ2-3, with TRBD2 matching 12 bases. The TCR sequence derives from a woman aged 25 to 45 who had recovered from COVID-19. CDR3 protein: CASSLELTSGSGTDTQYF. The DNA of the CDR3 is TGTGCCAGCAGTTTAGAGTTGACTAGCGGGAGTGGAACAGATACGCAGTATTTT. The full variable domain, rest sourced from reference TRBV28 and TRBJ2-3, is DVKVTQSSRYLVKRTGEKVFLECVQDMDHENMFWYRQDPGLGLRLIYFSYDVKMKEKGDIPEGYSVSREKKERFSLILESASTNQTSMYLCASSLELTSGSGTDTQYFGPGTRLTVL.